This TCR beta chain comes out of a study of T cells after somatic rescue of genetic block (dated by TCRdb to the early 2020s). Some background on the complete study: What the study looked at was long-term robustness, specifically in a T-cell system that came about through somatic rescue of a genetic block in T-cell development.

For this chain, trimming is 4 bases at the V end and 7 bases at the J end, and the number of junction bases without a gene match is 10. The CDR3 contains 16 residues, cysteine and phenylalanine counted. CDR3 DNA is the only sequence kept; it has 48 bases, read in frame from the first base. CDR1 is given as SEHNR and CDR2 as FQNEAQ, both from the germline V gene (reference sequence). The library relied on the immunoSEQ multiplex PCR assay. Entries here come from immuneACCESS through TCRdb and include only in-frame sequences with V and J called. Some clones fail to appear in such tables; in the studies checked, an unresolved V gene covers under half of the shortfall, and the cause of the remainder is unknown. This sample is represented by 8,000 to 9,000 clones; 75% to 90% of them were singletons. Less than 30% of the sample comes from the top ten. Regarding this clone: Its antigen is unknown. There are no base qualities to consult, and no much larger clone falls within one base.

The chain couples TRBV7-9 to TRBJ1-4, with 9 central nucleotides matching TRBD1. Sequences were obtained from peripheral blood mononuclear cells (PBMCs). This clonotype was obtained from a boy between 10 and 17 years old. The nucleotide sequence reads as follows: TGTGCCAGCAGCTCAACAGGGGGCGAGAAGGGTGAAAAACTGTTTTTT. It is translated as CASSSTGGEKGEKLFF.